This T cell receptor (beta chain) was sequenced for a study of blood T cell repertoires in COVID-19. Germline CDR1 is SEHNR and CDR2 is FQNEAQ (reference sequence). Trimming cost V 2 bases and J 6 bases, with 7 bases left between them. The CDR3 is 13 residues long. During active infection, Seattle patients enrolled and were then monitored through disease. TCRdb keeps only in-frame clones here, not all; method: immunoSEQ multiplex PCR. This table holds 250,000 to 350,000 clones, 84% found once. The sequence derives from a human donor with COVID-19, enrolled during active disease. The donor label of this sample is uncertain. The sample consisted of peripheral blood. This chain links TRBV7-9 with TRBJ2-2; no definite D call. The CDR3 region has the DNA TGTGCCAGCAGCTTATATCTCTCCGGGGAGCTGTTTTTT. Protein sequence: CASSLYLSGELFF. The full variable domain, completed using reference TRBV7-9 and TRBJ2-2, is DTGVSQNPRHKITKRGQNVTFRCDPISEHNRLYWYRQTLGQGPEFLTYFQNEAQLEKSRLLSDRFSAERPKGSFSTLEIQRTEQGDSAMYLCASSLYLSGELFFGEGSRLTVL.